The 12 T cell receptor beta chains below all came from one sample that was sequenced in a study of EBV T-cell therapy then PD-1 blockade in nasopharyngeal carcinoma. Method: immunoSEQ multiplex PCR; TCRdb's copy keeps in-frame clones and lacks some. Among 20,000 to 25,000 clones listed, under 90% were seen once. As for time point: 266 days after commencement of treatment, after nivolumab therapy. Treatment reported: AdE1-LMPpoly-expanded autologous EBV-specific T-cell therapy followed by anti-PD-1 nivolumab. No antigens are known for them. Sequenced material: CD8+ T cells from blood, taken around day 270 from a patient whose treatment included autologous EBV-specific T cells and nivolumab. The receptors stem from a man aged 40-50 years with nasopharyngeal carcinoma.

The chain employs TRBV30 and TRBJ2-5; either TRBD1 or TRBD2 may fit D (7 bases each). CDR3 length equals 18 residues. Trimming left V 1 base short and J 2 bases short, with 23 bases between. Germline V lookup: CDR1 GTSNPN, CDR2 SVGIG (reference sequence). In nucleotides, the CDR3 is TGTGCCTGGAGTGGAACCCCGACCGGCAGGGGGGGGCAAGAGACCCAGTACTTC. Its translation: CAWSGTPTGRGGQETQYF.

The genes are TRBV7-2 and TRBJ2-7, with 8 bases matching TRBD1. The V gene's germline CDR1 is SGHTA and CDR2 FQGNSA. J lost 3 bases, V lost 4 bases, and 8 bases had no gene match. The CDR3 contains 15 residues. CDR3 nucleotides: TGTGCCAGCAGCTACCCCGGGACAGGCCTCTACGAGCAGTACTTC. It translates to CASSYPGTGLYEQYF.

The rearrangement uses TRBV4-1 and TRBJ1-5; D unresolved. Looked up from germline, CDR1 is MGHRA and CDR2 is YSYEKL. This CDR3 is built from 17 residues. V dropped 4 bases and J dropped 1 base, with 17 bases sitting between them. The CDR3 is CASSPDNRQGSNQPQHF. DNA for the CDR3: TGCGCCAGCAGCCCGGATAACCGACAAGGAAGCAATCAGCCCCAGCATTTT.

The V gene is TRBV6-5, the J gene TRBJ2-3; 13 positions agree with TRBD2. The length of the CDR3 is 12 residues. Trimming cost V 6 bases and J 13 bases; bases outside gene matches: 4. The germline V gene has CDR1 MNHEY and CDR2 SVGAGI. CDR3 nucleotides: TGTGCCAGCAGAACCGGACTAGCGGGGGAGTATTTT. Its protein is CASRTGLAGEYF.

The V call is TRBV14, the J call TRBJ2-1; either TRBD1 or TRBD2 may fit D (5 bases each). This CDR3 comprises 14 residues. V was pared by 0 bases and J by 8 bases, with 11 bases between. Germline CDR1 SGHDN, CDR2 FVKESK. The CDR3 sequence is CASSQETGRDEQFF. The CDR3 DNA sequence: TGTGCCAGCAGCCAAGAAACGGGGCGAGATGAGCAGTTCTTC. Complete variable domain (other parts from reference TRBV14 and TRBJ2-1): EAGVTQFPSHSVIEKGQTVTLRCDPISGHDNLYWYRRVMGKEIKFLLHFVKESKQDESGMPNNRFLAERTGGTYSTLKVQPAELEDSGVYFCASSQETGRDEQFFGPGTRLTVL.

This clone has just a few counts. The chain combines TRBV7-3 with TRBJ2-2; D is undetermined. The CDR3 extends over 13 amino acids. In germline, CDR1 is SGHTA, CDR2 FQGTGA. Trimming left V 5 bases short and J 6 bases short, with 10 bases between. The CDR3 DNA sequence: TGTGCCAGCAGCCCCCGCGTGGCCGGGGAGCTGTTTTTT. Encoded protein: CASSPRVAGELFF.

V gene TRBV4-1 combines with J gene TRBJ2-1; 7 bases map to TRBD1. This CDR3 is 17 amino acids long. Per germline, CDR1 MGHRA and CDR2 YSYEKL. V was pared by 1 base and J by 5 bases, with 11 bases of the junction left unmatched. The CDR3 region has the DNA TGCGCCAGCAGCCAAGCGCTTATTAGGGGGCGAGACAATGAGCAGTTCTTC. It is translated as CASSQALIRGRDNEQFF.

This clone was seen once. The chain uses TRBV5-1 and TRBJ2-7; D is tentatively TRBD1 or TRBD2 (6 bases each). CDR3 length: 14 amino acids. Deletions cut 7 bases from V and 4 bases from J, with 18 bases between. CDR1 is SGHRS and CDR2 is YFSETQ in the germline V gene. The CDR3 spells CASQLTSGAYEQYF. The CDR3 nucleotides read TGCGCCAGCCAGCTTACATCGGGGGCGTACGAGCAGTACTTC. The full variable domain, with the rest looked up from reference TRBV5-1 and TRBJ2-7, is KAGVTQTPRYLIKTRGQQVTLSCSPISGHRSVSWYQQTPGQGLQFLFEYFSETQRNKGNFPGRFSGRQFSNSRSEMNVSTLELGDSALYLCASQLTSGAYEQYFGPGTRLTVT.

The V call is TRBV6-6, the J call TRBJ2-3; 11 nucleotides agree with TRBD2. V shed 7 bases, J shed 4 bases, and the junction held 10 bases outside the gene matches. CDR1 and CDR2 (germline): MNHNY, SVGAGI (reference sequence). CDR3 length: 16 residues. The CDR3 loop reads CASTISGGAGADTQYF. The CDR3 DNA reads TGTGCCAGCACCATTAGCGGGGGGGCGGGCGCAGATACGCAGTATTTT.

The rearrangement uses TRBV6-4 and TRBJ1-2; TRBD1 matches 12 bases. The V and J ends lost 3 bases and 6 bases, in that order; junction bases with no gene match: 5. Germline V lookup: CDR1 MRHNA, CDR2 SNTAGT. The CDR3 covers 15 residues. The CDR3 protein is CASSETGTGGDGYTF. The CDR3 coding sequence is TGTGCCAGCAGTGAGACCGGGACAGGGGGCGATGGCTACACCTTC.

The chain recombines TRBV25-1 with TRBJ1-2, with 7 bases lining up with TRBD1. With V trimmed by 2 bases and J by 4 bases, 1 base remained unmatched. This CDR3 has 13 residues. The germline CDR1 and CDR2 sequences are MGHDK and SYGVNS. The CDR3 coding sequence is TGTGCCAGCAGTGAAGGACAGGTCTATGGCTACACCTTC. It translates to CASSEGQVYGYTF.

This chain uses TRBV5-1 with TRBJ2-2; weak D call: TRBD2 (5 bases). CDR3 length: 15 residues. CDR1 is SGHRS, CDR2 YFSETQ, per germline. V dropped 3 bases and J dropped 0 bases, with 9 bases sitting between them. CDR3 DNA sequence: TGCGCCAGCAGCTCCCAGCGGACGAACACCGGGGAGCTGTTTTTT. This codes for CASSSQRTNTGELFF.